The entry that follows covers one T cell receptor beta chain sequence. This record belongs to a study of T cell responses to AZD1222 COVID-19 vaccine. This table comes from immunoSEQ multiplex PCR, and its TCRdb copy is limited to in-frame clones, with some not included. The sample records some 140,000 clones, more than 80% being singletons. With 4 bases removed from V and 0 bases from J, the gap between germline ends came to 10 bases. This CDR3 has 15 amino acids. The germline CDR1 and CDR2 sequences are LNHDA and SQIVND (reference sequence). The chain uses TRBV19 and TRBJ1-5, with a possible D match to TRBD1 (6 bases). The clonotype was recovered from an adult in good health. Specimen: peripheral blood, collected on day 0 of AZD1222 vaccination. The CDR3 DNA reads as TGTGCCAGTAGTACGGGGGACAATAGCAATCAGCCCCAGCATTTT. Encoded protein: CASSTGDNSNQPQHF.